The rows below give T cell receptor beta chains drawn from one sample of a study of blood T cell repertoires in COVID-19. Sequenced by immunoSEQ multiplex PCR; TCRdb stores in-frame clones only, minus some. This table holds about 320,000 clones, roughly 89% found once. The source material was peripheral blood. These receptors were taken from a woman in her thirties with COVID-19, enrolled during active disease. Each CDR3 is given with its conserved first and last residue. A D gene is named only where the DNA matches it firmly. Clone size is shown for a subset of rows, as once, few, many or a class of expanded clone.

cdr3_nt cdr3_aa clone_size j_call v_call d_call
TGCGCCAGCAGCCAAGGAGGCAATCAGCCCCAGCATTTT CASSQGGNQPQHF . TRBJ1-5 TRBV4-1 .
TGTGCCAGCAGCGTGGGCGGGGGGGCCATTAATGAGCAGTTCTTC CASSVGGGAINEQFF . TRBJ2-1 TRBV9 TRBD2
TGTGCCAGCAGCTCCAGACAGGGGGCCAATTCACCCCTCCACTTT CASSSRQGANSPLHF . TRBJ1-6 TRBV7-2 TRBD1
TGTGCCAGCAGTTTAGACGGGAAGTCCTACGAGCAGTACTTC CASSLDGKSYEQYF . TRBJ2-7 TRBV27 .
TGCAGTCCACACACGGGGGGAGCTAATGAAAAACTGTTTTTT CSPHTGGANEKLFF . TRBJ1-4 TRBV29-1 .
TGTGCCAGCAGTGCACCCGGGTCCTATGGCTACACCTTC CASSAPGSYGYTF . TRBJ1-2 TRBV6-6 .
TGTGCCAGCAGTTCACCTGACAGGGGCTACAATGAGCAGTTCTTC CASSSPDRGYNEQFF once TRBJ2-1 TRBV27 TRBD1
TGTGCCAGTAGTATTGGAGGGAGAGTGGGCTATGGCTACACCTTC CASSIGGRVGYGYTF once TRBJ1-2 TRBV19 .
TGTGCCAGCAGTTCTTTCAGCTCCTACAATGAGCAGTTCTTC CASSSFSSYNEQFF . TRBJ2-1 TRBV25-1 .
TGTGCTAGTGTCCGCGGGACAGGGAGCGACGAGCAGTACTTC CASVRGTGSDEQYF . TRBJ2-7 TRBV5-5 TRBD1
TGTGCCTGGAGTGTAGGCAGGGGAAGCGAAAAACTGTTTTTT CAWSVGRGSEKLFF once TRBJ1-4 TRBV30 .
TGTGCCTGGAGAAACAGTGACCTCCACTTT CAWRNSDLHF . TRBJ1-6 TRBV30 .
TGTGCCAGCAGGGATACGGGACTCGTAAACTCTGAGCAGTTCTTC CASRDTGLVNSEQFF . TRBJ2-1 TRBV28 .
TGTGCCAGCAGCCATGGGGGCGGGCCTTCACCCCTCCACTTT CASSHGGGPSPLHF . TRBJ1-6 TRBV3-1/TRBV3-2 .
TGTGCCAGCAGTGACTCTAGCGGGGGGGCCTCTGAGCAGTTCTTC CASSDSSGGASEQFF few TRBJ2-1 TRBV6-5 TRBD2
TGCGCCAGCAGCTTGGGAGGTATTGGGACTGAAGCTTTCTTT CASSLGGIGTEAFF . TRBJ1-1 TRBV5-1 .
TGTGCCAGCAAAGGAACCGGGACAGGATTCTACGAGCAGTACTTC CASKGTGTGFYEQYF once TRBJ2-7 TRBV27 TRBD1
TGTGCCAGCAGCCAGGACTTGAATTCACCCCTCCACTTT CASSQDLNSPLHF few TRBJ1-6 TRBV14 .
TGTGCCTTAGAGGTAGCGGGGTGGGATACGCAGTATTTT CALEVAGWDTQYF . TRBJ2-3 TRBV30 TRBD2
TGTGCCAGCAGCCAAGAACCAGGGGGCGCGGCGGTTAATGAAAAACTGTTTTTT CASSQEPGGAAVNEKLFF . TRBJ1-4 TRBV3-1/TRBV3-2 TRBD1
TGTGCCAGCAGCATGACAGCTAACTATGGCTACACCTTC CASSMTANYGYTF . TRBJ1-2 TRBV5-8 .
TGCAGTGCTAGTTGGTCTAGCGGGGTGTACAATGAGCAGTTCTTC CSASWSSGVYNEQFF . TRBJ2-1 TRBV20-1 TRBD2
TGTGCCAGCAGTTTACAGGCAATCTCACCCCTCCACTTT CASSLQAISPLHF . TRBJ1-6 TRBV27 .
TGTGCCAGCAGCCAAGAGCTCTTAGGGGAGGGCGGGGAGCTGTTTTTT CASSQELLGEGGELFF . TRBJ2-2 TRBV3-1/TRBV3-2 TRBD2
TGTGCCAGCAGTTACTCCGCCGGGTCCAATTCACCCCTCCACTTT CASSYSAGSNSPLHF . TRBJ1-6 TRBV6-6 .
TGTGCCAGCAGTGAACTAGCGGGGGGGCCGGGTGAGCAGTTCTTC CASSELAGGPGEQFF . TRBJ2-1 TRBV3-1/TRBV3-2 TRBD2
TGCGCCAGCAGTCAATCAGGAGTTGGCAGGGGCTATGGCTACACCTTC CASSQSGVGRGYGYTF . TRBJ1-2 TRBV23-1 .
TGTGCCAGCAGTTTCCGAGGGTATAACTATGGCTACACCTTC CASSFRGYNYGYTF . TRBJ1-2 TRBV28 .
TGTGCCAGCAGTGTAGCAGGGGTTCCTTCCTACGAGCAGTACTTC CASSVAGVPSYEQYF . TRBJ2-7 TRBV27 .
TGCGCCAGCAGTCAAGGCAGGGGGAACACCGGGGAGCTGTTTTTT CASSQGRGNTGELFF once TRBJ2-2 TRBV23-1 .
TGTGCCTGGAGTCCTCTCCTGGCAGGGGGCAATGAGCAGTTCTTC CAWSPLLAGGNEQFF . TRBJ2-1 TRBV30 TRBD1
TGCGCCAGCAGCTTGGTTCAGGGGTCTGTTGGCGAGCAGTACTTC CASSLVQGSVGEQYF once TRBJ2-7 TRBV5-1 .
TGTGCCAGCATTACCGGGATGAACACTGAAGCTTTCTTT CASITGMNTEAFF once TRBJ1-1 TRBV6-5 .
TGTGCCAGCAGTTTATATGCCGGGGGTAATTCACCCCTCCACTTT CASSLYAGGNSPLHF . TRBJ1-6 TRBV27 .
TGTGCTAGTGGTTTAAAGGAGGACTATGGCTACACCTTC CASGLKEDYGYTF . TRBJ1-2 TRBV12-5 .
TGTGCCAGCAGTTACGATGGGAGAGGGTGGACTGAAGCTTTCTTT CASSYDGRGWTEAFF . TRBJ1-1 TRBV6-5 .
TGTGCCAGCAGCCCAGGACTAGGAGAGACCCAGTACTTC CASSPGLGETQYF . TRBJ2-5 TRBV5-4 TRBD2
TGTGCCACCAGCAGAGACAGCTATAATTCACCCCTCCACTTT CATSRDSYNSPLHF . TRBJ1-6 TRBV15 .
TGTGCCAGCAGTCCCCCAGCTAGCTATGGCTACACCTTC CASSPPASYGYTF . TRBJ1-2 TRBV28 .
TGTGCCAGCAGTGAAATCCGGGGGGTCTCCTACAATGAGCAGTTCTTC CASSEIRGVSYNEQFF . TRBJ2-1 TRBV2 TRBD2
TGTGCCACCAGCATCCCGGGACTAGGGTTGAATTTT CATSIPGLGLNF . TRBJ2-3 TRBV15 TRBD2
TGTGCCAGCAGTTACAACGGGTACACTGAAGCTTTCTTT CASSYNGYTEAFF . TRBJ1-1 TRBV6-2/TRBV6-3 .
TGTGCCAGCAGTTCTCCGGGACAGGGGGGGTTTGGCTACACCTTC CASSSPGQGGFGYTF . TRBJ1-2 TRBV28 TRBD1
TGTGCCAGCAGTCCCGGACATGCCAACTACGAGCAGTACTTC CASSPGHANYEQYF . TRBJ2-7 TRBV27 .
TGTGCCAGCAGCCAGTCGGTAGGAAACACCATATATTTT CASSQSVGNTIYF . TRBJ1-3 TRBV3-1/TRBV3-2 .
TGTGCCAGCAGCCTTCCCGGGACAGGGAGCACTGAAGCTTTCTTT CASSLPGTGSTEAFF . TRBJ1-1 TRBV3-1/TRBV3-2 TRBD1